These 3 T cell receptor beta chains share one sample of origin, sequenced in a study of cytomegalovirus exposure and HLA in healthy donors. Primers for the PCR totalled 60 Vbeta and 13 Jbeta. Measured with immunoSEQ multiplex PCR; TCRdb has only the in-frame clones, and not every one. The profile shows around 130,000 clones, over 70% of them singletons. The material sequenced was PBMCs. These receptors all come from a woman in her thirties or forties in good health and CMV-seronegative.

This chain uses TRBV28 with TRBJ1-1; D not certain. V was cut by 2 bases and J by 6 bases, with 10 bases left in between. In germline, CDR1 is MDHEN, CDR2 SYDVKM. CDR3 length: 13 amino acids. The CDR3 reads CASSLLSGPEAFF. In DNA, the CDR3 is TGTGCCAGCAGTTTACTTAGTGGTCCTGAAGCTTTCTTT.

The chain uses TRBV4-2 and TRBJ2-5; TRBD2 is a possible D gene (6 bases). Deletions cut 5 bases from V and 1 base from J, with 14 bases between. There are 15 residues in the CDR3. Germline CDR1 reads LGHNA; CDR2 reads YNFKEQ. The CDR3 is CASSKADGGQETQYF. CDR3 DNA sequence: TGTGCCAGCAGCAAAGCAGACGGGGGCCAAGAGACCCAGTACTTC.

CDR3 region: CASSIDGTVGNTIYF. Written as DNA, the CDR3 is TGTGCCAGTAGTATAGACGGGACAGTTGGAAACACCATATATTTT. V and J are TRBV19 and TRBJ1-3; 7 positions agree with TRBD1. Germline V gives CDR1 LNHDA, CDR2 SQIVND (reference sequence). The CDR3 sequence is 15 residues long. With 0 bases clipped from V and 3 bases from J, the junction kept 2 bases outside the gene matches.